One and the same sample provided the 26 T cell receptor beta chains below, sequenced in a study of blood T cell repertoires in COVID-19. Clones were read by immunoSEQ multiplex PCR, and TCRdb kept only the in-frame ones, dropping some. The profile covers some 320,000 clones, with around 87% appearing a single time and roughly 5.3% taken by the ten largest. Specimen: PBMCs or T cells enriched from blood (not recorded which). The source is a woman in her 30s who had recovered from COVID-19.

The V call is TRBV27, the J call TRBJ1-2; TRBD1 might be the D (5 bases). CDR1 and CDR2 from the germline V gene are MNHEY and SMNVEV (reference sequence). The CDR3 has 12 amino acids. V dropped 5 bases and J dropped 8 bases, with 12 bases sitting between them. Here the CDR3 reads CASSPLGGGYTF. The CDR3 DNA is TGTGCCAGCAGTCCCCTTGGGGGGGGCTACACCTTC.

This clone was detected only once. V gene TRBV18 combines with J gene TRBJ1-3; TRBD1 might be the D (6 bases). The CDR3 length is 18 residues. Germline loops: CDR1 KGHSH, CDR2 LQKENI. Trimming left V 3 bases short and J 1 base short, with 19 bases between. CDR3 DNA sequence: TGTGCCAGCTCACCCCGGACAGTAGGCTCGTATTCTGGAAACACCATATATTTT. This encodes CASSPRTVGSYSGNTIYF.

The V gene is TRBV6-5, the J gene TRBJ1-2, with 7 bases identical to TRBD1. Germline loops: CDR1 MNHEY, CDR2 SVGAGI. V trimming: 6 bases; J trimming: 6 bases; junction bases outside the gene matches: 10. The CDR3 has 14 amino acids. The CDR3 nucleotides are TGTGCCAGCAGGCTTATCGACAGGGACCATGGCTACACCTTC. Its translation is CASRLIDRDHGYTF.

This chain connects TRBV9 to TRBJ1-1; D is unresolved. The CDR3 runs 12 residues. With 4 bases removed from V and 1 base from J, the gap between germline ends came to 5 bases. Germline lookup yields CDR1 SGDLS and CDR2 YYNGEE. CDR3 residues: CASSPGNTEAFF. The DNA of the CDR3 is TGTGCCAGCAGCCCGGGGAACACTGAAGCTTTCTTT.

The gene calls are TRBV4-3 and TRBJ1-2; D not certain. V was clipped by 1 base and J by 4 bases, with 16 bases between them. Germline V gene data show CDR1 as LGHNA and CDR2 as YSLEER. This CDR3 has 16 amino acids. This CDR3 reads CASSQVGLGSPYGYTF. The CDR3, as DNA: TGCGCCAGCAGCCAAGTTGGACTCGGGAGTCCCTATGGCTACACCTTC.

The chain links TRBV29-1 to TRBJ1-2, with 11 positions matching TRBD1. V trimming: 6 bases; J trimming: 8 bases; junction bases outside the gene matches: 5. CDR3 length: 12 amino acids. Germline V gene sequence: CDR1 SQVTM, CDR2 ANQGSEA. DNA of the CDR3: TGCAGCGTCGGACAGGGGGCTTGGGGCTACACCTTC. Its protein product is CSVGQGAWGYTF.

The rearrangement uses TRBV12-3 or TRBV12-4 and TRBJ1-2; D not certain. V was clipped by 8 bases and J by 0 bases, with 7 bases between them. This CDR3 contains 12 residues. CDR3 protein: CASSEANYGYTF. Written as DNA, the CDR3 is TGTGCCAGCTCGGAGGCTAACTATGGCTACACCTTC.

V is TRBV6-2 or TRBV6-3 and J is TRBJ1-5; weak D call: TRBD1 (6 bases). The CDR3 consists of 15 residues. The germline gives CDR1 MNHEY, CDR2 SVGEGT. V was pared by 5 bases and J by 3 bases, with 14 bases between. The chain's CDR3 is CASSTGRLNNQPQHF. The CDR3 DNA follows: TGTGCCAGCAGTACAGGGCGACTTAACAATCAGCCCCAGCATTTT.

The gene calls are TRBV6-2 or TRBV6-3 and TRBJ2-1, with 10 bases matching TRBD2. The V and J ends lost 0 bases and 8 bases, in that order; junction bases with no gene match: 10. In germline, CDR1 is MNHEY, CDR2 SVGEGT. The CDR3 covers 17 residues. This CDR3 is CASSYSRGSGGRYEQFF. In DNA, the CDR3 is TGTGCCAGCAGTTACTCCCGTGGTAGCGGGGGGAGGTATGAGCAGTTCTTC.

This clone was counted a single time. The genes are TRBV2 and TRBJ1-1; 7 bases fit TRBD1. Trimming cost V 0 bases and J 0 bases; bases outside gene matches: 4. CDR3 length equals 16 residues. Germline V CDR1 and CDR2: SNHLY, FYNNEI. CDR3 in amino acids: CASSEAPGQMNTEAFF. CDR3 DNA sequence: TGTGCCAGCAGTGAAGCGCCGGGACAGATGAACACTGAAGCTTTCTTT.

The CDR3 nucleotides are TGTGCCATCAGTAACCAAATTCGACTAGCGGGAAACACAGATACGCAGTATTTT. The encoded protein is CAISNQIRLAGNTDTQYF. The chain uses TRBV10-3 and TRBJ2-3, with 11 bases lining up with TRBD2. The germline V gene encodes CDR1 ENHRY and CDR2 SYGVKD. The CDR3 totals 18 residues. J was trimmed by 2 bases and V by 5 bases; bases with no gene match: 12.

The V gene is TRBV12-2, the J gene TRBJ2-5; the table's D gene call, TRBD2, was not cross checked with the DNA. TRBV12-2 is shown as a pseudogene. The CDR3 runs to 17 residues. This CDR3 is CASRSKTSGGTKETQYF. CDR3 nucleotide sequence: TGTGCAAGTCGCTCAAAAACTAGCGGGGGAACTAAAGAGACCCAGTACTTC.

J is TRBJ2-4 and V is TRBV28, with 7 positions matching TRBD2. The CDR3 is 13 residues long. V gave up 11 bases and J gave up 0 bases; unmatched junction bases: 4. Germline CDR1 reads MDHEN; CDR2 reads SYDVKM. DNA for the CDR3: TGTGCCGGGGGGGACCTAGCCAAAAACATTCAGTACTTC. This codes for CAGGDLAKNIQYF.

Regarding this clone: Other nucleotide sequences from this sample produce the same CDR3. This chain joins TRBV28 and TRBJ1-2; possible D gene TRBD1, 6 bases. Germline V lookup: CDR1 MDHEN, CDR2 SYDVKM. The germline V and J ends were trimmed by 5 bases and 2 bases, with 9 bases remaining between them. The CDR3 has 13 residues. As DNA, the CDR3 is TGTGCCAGCAGTATAACAGGGAACTATGGCTACACCTTC. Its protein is CASSITGNYGYTF.

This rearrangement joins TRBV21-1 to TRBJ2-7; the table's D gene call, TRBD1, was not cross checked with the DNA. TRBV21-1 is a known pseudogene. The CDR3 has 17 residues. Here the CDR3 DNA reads TGTGCCAGCAGCAAAAAGCCCTGGACAGGGAAGGATTACGAGCAGTACTTC. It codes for CASSKKPWTGKDYEQYF.

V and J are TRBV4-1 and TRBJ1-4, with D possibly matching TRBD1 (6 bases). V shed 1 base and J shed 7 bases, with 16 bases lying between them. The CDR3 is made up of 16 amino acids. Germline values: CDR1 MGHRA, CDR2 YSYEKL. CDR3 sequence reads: CASSQVAGGTGEKLFF. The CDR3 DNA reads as TGCGCCAGCAGCCAAGTAGCGGGGGGCACGGGTGAAAAACTGTTTTTT.

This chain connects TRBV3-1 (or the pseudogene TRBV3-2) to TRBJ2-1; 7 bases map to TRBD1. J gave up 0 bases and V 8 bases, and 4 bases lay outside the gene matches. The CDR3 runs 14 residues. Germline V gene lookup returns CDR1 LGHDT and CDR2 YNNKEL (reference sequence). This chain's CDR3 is CASSPGGSYNEQFF. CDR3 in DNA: TGTGCCAGCTCCCCAGGGGGCTCCTACAATGAGCAGTTCTTC.

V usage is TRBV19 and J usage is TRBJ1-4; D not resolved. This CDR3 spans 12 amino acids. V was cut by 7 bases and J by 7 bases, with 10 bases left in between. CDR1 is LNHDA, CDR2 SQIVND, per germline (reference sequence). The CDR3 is CASNHMSEKLFF. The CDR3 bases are TGTGCCAGTAATCATATGAGTGAAAAACTGTTTTTT.

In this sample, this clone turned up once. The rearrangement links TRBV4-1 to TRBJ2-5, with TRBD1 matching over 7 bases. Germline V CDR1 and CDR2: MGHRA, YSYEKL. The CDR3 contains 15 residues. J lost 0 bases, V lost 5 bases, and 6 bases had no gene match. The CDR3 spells CASSTQQGYQETQYF. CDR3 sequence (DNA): TGCGCCAGCAGCACCCAACAGGGGTACCAAGAGACCCAGTACTTC.

In DNA, the CDR3 is TGCGCCAGCGGCTCGACTAGCGGGGGTTACGAGCAGTACTTC. As protein: CASGSTSGGYEQYF. The gene calls are TRBV5-1 and TRBJ2-7; 12 bases are a match to TRBD2. V lost 7 bases, J lost 4 bases, and 6 bases stayed unmatched. This CDR3 is built from 14 residues. Germline values: CDR1 SGHRS, CDR2 YFSETQ.

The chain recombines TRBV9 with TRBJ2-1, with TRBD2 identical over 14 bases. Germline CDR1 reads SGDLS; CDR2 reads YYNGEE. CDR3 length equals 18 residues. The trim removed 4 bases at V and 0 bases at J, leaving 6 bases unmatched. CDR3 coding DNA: TGTGCCAGCAGCCCCGGACTAGCGGGGGGCGGCTCCTACAATGAGCAGTTCTTC. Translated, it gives CASSPGLAGGGSYNEQFF. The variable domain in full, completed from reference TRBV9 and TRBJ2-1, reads DSGVTQTPKHLITATGQRVTLRCSPRSGDLSVYWYQQSLDQGLQFLIQYYNGEERAKGNILERFSAQQFPDLHSELNLSSLELGDSALYFCASSPGLAGGGSYNEQFFGPGTRLTVL.

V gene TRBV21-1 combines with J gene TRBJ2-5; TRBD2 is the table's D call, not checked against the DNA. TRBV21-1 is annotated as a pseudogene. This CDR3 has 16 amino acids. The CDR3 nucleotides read TGTGCCAGCGAGCGGGATCCGGAGCGGGGTGGAGAGACCCAGTACTTC. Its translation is CASERDPERGGETQYF.

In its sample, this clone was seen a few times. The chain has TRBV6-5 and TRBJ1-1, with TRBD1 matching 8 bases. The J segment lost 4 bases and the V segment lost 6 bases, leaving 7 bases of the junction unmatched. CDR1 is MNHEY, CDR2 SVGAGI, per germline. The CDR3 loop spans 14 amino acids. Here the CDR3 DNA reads TGTGCCAGCAGGAAAACAGGGGGTACCACTGAAGCTTTCTTT. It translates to CASRKTGGTTEAFF.

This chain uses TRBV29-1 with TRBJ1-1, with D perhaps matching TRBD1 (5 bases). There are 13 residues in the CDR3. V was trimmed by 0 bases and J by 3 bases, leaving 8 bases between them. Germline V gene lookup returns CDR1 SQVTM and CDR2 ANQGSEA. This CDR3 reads CSVEEEGYTEAFF. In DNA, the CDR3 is TGCAGCGTTGAAGAGGAGGGGTACACTGAAGCTTTCTTT.

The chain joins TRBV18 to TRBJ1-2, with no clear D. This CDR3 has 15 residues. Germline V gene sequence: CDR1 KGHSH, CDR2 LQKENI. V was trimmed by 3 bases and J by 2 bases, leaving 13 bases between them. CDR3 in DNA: TGTGCCAGCTCACCCCCGTCAGTACCCAACTATGGCTACACCTTC. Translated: CASSPPSVPNYGYTF.

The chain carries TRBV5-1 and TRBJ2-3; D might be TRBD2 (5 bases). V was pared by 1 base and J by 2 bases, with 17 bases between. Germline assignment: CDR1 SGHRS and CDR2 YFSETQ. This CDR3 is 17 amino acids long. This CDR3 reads CASSLIAEPGSTDTQYF. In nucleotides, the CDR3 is TGCGCCAGCAGCTTGATCGCAGAACCGGGGTCCACAGATACGCAGTATTTT. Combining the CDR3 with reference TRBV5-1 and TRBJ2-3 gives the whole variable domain KAGVTQTPRYLIKTRGQQVTLSCSPISGHRSVSWYQQTPGQGLQFLFEYFSETQRNKGNFPGRFSGRQFSNSRSEMNVSTLELGDSALYLCASSLIAEPGSTDTQYFGPGTRLTVL.